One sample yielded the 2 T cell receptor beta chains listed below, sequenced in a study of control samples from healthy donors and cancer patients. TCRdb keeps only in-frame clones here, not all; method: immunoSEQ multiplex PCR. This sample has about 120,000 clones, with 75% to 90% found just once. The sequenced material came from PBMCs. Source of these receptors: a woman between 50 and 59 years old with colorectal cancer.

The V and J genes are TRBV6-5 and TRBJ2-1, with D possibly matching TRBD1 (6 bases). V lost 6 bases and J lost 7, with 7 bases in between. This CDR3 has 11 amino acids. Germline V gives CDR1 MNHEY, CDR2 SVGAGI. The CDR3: CASRTGNEQFF. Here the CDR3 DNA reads TGTGCCAGCAGGACAGGAAATGAGCAGTTCTTC.

The DNA for the CDR3 is TGTGCCAGCAGTTCCTGGTCCTACGAGCAGTACTTC. Encoded protein: CASSSWSYEQYF. This chain connects TRBV28 to TRBJ2-7; D not resolved. CDR1 MDHEN and CDR2 SYDVKM come from the germline V gene. This CDR3 contains 12 residues. V gave up 4 bases and J gave up 1 base, with 5 bases separating them.